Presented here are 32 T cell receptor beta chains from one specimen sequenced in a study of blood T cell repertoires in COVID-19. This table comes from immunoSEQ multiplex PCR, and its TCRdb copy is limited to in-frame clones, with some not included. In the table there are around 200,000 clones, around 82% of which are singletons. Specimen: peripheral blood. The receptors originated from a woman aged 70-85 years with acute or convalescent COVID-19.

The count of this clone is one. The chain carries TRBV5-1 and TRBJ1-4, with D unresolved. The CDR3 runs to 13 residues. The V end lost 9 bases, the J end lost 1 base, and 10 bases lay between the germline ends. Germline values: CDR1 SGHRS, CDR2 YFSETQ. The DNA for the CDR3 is TGCGCCACCCAAGGAGGAACTAATGAAAAACTGTTTTTT. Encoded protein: CATQGGTNEKLFF.

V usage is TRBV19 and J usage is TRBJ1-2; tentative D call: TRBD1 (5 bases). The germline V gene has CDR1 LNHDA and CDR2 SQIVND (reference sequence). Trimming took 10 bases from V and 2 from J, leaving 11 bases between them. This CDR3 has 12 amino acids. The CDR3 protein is CATGDRNYGYTF. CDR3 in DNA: TGTGCCACCGGTGACAGAAACTATGGCTACACCTTC.

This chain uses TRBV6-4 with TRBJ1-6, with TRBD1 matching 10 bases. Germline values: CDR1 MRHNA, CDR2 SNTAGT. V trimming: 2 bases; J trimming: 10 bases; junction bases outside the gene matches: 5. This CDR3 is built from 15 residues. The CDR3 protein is CASSDQPGQGSPLHF. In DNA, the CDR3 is TGTGCCAGCAGTGACCAACCGGGACAGGGGTCACCCCTCCACTTT.

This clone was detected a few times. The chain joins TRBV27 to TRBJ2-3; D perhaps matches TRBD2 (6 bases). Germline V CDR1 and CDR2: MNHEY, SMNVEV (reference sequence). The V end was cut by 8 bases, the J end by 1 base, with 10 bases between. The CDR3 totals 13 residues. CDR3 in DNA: TGTGCCAGCCGGGACTCCGGCACAGATACGCAGTATTTT. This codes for CASRDSGTDTQYF.

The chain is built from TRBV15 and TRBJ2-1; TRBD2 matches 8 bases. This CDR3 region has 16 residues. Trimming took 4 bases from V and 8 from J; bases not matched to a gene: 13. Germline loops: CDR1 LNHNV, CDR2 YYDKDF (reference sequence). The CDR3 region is CATSNGGAGGVDEQFF. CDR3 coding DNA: TGTGCCACCAGCAATGGGGGGGCGGGAGGTGTCGATGAGCAGTTCTTC.

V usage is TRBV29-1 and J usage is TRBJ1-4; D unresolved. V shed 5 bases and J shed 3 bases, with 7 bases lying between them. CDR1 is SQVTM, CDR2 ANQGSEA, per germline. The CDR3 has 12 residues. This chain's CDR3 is CSVRTANEKLFF. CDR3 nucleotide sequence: TGCAGCGTTCGTACAGCTAATGAAAAACTGTTTTTT. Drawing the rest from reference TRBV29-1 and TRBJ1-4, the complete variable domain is SAVISQKPSRDICQRGTSLTIQCQVDSQVTMMFWYRQQPGQSLTLIATANQGSEATYESGFVIDKFPISRPNLTFSTLTVSNMSPEDSSIYLCSVRTANEKLFFGSGTQLSVL.

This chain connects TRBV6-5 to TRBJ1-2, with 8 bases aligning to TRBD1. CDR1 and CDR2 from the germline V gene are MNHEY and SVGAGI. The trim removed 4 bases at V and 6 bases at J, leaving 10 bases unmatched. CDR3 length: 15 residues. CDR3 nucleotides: TGTGCCAGCAGTTCAGGACAGGGAGGATATAATGGCTACACCTTC. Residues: CASSSGQGGYNGYTF.

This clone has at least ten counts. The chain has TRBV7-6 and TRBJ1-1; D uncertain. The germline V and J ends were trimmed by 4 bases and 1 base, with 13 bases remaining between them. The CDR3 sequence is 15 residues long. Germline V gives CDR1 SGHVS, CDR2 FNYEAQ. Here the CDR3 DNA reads TGTGCCAGCAGCTCCGCCGCACCAGGGAACACTGAAGCTTTCTTT. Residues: CASSSAAPGNTEAFF.

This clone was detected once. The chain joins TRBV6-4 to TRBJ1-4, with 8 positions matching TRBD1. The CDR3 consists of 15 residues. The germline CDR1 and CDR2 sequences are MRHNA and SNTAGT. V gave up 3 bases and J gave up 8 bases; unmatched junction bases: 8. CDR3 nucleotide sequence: TGTGCCAGCAGTGAGGCACGGACAGGGAGGGAAAAACTGTTTTTT. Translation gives CASSEARTGREKLFF.

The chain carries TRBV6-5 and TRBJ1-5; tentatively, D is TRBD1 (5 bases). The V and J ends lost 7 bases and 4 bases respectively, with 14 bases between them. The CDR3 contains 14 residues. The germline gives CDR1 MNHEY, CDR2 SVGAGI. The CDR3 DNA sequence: TGTGCCAGCACACCGACAGTACAGAATCAGCCCCAGCATTTT. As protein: CASTPTVQNQPQHF.

For the CDR3, the DNA is TGTGCCAGTAAACTAGCGGGGTTTTACAATGAGCAGTTCTTC. It codes for CASKLAGFYNEQFF. The chain joins TRBV7-8 to TRBJ2-1; 10 nucleotides align to TRBD2. The CDR3 is 14 residues long. The germline V gene encodes CDR1 SGHVS and CDR2 FQNEAQ. J lost 4 bases, V lost 9 bases, and 6 bases had no gene match.

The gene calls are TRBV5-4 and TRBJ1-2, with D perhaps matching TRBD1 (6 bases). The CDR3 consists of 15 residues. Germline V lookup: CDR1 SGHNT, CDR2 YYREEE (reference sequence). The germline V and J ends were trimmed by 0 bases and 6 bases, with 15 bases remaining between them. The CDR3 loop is CASSLVGQGSDGYTF. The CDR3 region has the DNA TGTGCCAGCAGCTTGGTAGGTCAGGGGAGCGATGGCTACACCTTC.

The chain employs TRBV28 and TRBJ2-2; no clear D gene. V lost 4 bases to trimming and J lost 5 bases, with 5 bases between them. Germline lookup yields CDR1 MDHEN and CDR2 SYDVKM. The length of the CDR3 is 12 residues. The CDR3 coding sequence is TGTGCCAGCAGTTCTAATACCGGGGAGCTGTTTTTT. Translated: CASSSNTGELFF.

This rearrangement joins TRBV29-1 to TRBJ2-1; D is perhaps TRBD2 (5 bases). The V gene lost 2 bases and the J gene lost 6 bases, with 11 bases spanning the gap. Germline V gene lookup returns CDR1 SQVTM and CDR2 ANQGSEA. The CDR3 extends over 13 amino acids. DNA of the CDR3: TGCAGCGTTGAAAATTGGGAGAGCAATGAGCAGTTCTTC. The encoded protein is CSVENWESNEQFF.

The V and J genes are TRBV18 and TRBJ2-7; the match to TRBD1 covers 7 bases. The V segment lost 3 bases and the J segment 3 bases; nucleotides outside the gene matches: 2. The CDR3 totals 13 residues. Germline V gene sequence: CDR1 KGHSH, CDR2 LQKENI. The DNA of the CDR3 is TGTGCCAGCTCACCGGGACAGAACTACGAGCAGTACTTC. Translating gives CASSPGQNYEQYF.

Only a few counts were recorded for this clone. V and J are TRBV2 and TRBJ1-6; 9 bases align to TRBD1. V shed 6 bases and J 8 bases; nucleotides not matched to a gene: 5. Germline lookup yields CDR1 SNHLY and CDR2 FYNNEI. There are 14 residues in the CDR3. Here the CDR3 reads CASSEGQGYSPLHF. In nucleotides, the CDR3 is TGTGCCAGCAGCGAGGGACAGGGTTATTCACCCCTCCACTTT.

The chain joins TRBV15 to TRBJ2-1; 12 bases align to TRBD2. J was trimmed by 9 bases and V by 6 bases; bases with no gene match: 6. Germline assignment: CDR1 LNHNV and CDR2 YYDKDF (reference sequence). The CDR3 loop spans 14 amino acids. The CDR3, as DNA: TGTGCCACCAGGACGACTAGCGGGAGAGGTGAGCAGTTCTTC. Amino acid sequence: CATRTTSGRGEQFF.

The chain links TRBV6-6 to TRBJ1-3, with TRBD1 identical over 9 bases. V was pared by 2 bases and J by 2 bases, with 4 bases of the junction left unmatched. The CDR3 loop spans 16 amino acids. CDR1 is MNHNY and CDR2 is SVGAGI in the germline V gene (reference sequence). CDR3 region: CASSYLTGGAGNTIYF. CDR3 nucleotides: TGTGCCAGCAGTTACCTGACAGGGGGAGCTGGAAACACCATATATTTT.

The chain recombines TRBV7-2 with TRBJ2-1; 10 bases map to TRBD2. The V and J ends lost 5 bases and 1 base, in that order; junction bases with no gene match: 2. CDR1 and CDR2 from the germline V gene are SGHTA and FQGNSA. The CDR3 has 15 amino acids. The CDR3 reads CASSAGLASYNEQFF. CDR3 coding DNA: TGTGCCAGCAGCGCGGGACTAGCGTCCTACAATGAGCAGTTCTTC.

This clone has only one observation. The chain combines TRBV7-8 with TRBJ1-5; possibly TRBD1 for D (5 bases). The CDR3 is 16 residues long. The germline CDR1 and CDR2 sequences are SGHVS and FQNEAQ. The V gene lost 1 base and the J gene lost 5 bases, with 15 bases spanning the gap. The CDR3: CASSLGQGRGDQPQHF. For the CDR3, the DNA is TGTGCCAGCAGCTTAGGGCAGGGCCGGGGGGATCAGCCCCAGCATTTT.

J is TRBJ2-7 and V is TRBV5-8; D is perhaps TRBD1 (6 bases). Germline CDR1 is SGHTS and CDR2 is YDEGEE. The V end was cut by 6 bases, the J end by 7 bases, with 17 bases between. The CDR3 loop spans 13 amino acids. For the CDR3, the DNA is TGTGCCAGCACTTTTCGACAGGTTCGGGAGCAGTACTTC. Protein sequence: CASTFRQVREQYF.

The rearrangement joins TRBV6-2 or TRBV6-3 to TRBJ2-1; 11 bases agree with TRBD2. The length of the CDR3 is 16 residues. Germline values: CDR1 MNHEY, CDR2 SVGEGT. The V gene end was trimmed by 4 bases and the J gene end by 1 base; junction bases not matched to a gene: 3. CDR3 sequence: CASSSWTSGSYNEQFF. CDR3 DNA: TGTGCCAGCAGTTCTTGGACTAGCGGGTCCTACAATGAGCAGTTCTTC.

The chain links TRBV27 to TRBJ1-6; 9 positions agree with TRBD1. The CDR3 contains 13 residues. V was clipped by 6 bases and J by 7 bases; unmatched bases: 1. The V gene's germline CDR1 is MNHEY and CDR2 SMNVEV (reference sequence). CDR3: CASRTGGNSPLHF. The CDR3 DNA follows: TGTGCCAGCAGGACAGGGGGGAATTCACCCCTCCACTTT.

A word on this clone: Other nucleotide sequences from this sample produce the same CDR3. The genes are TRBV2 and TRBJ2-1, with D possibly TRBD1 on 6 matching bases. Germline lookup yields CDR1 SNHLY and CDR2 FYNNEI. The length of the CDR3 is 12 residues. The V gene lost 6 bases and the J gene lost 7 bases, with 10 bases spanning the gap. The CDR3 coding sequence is TGTGCCAGCAGCCGACAGGTGAATGAGCAGTTCTTC. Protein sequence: CASSRQVNEQFF.

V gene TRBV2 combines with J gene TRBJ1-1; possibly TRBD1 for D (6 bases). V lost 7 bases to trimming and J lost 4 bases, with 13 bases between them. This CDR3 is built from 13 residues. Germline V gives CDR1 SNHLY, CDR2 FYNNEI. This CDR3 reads CASTGQGTTEAFF. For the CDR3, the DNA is TGTGCCAGCACTGGGCAGGGGACCACTGAAGCTTTCTTT.

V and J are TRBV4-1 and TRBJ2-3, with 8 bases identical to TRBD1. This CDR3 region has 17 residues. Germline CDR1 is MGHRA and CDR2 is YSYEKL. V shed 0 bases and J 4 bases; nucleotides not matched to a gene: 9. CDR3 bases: TGCGCCAGCAGCCAAGATCCCGGACAGGGAGTAGCAGATACGCAGTATTTT. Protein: CASSQDPGQGVADTQYF.

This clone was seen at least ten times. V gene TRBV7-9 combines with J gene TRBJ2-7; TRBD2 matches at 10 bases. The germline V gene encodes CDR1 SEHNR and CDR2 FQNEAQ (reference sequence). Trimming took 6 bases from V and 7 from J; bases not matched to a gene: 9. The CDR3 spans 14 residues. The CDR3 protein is CASRSGLAPLEQYF. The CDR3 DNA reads TGTGCCAGCAGGTCGGGACTAGCGCCTTTGGAGCAGTACTTC. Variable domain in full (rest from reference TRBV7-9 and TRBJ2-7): DTGVSQNPRHKITKRGQNVTFRCDPISEHNRLYWYRQTLGQGPEFLTYFQNEAQLEKSRLLSDRFSAERPKGSFSTLEIQRTEQGDSAMYLCASRSGLAPLEQYFGPGTRLTVT.

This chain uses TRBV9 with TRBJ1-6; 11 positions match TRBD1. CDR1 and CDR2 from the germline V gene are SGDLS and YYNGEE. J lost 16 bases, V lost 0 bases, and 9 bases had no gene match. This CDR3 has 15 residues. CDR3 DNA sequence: TGTGCCAGCAGCGTAGGAGAGGACAGGGGGCGCGATCTCCACTTT. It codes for CASSVGEDRGRDLHF.

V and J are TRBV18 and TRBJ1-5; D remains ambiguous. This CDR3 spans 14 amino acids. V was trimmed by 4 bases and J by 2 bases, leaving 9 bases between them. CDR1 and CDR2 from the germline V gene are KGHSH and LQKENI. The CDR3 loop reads CASSLGGGNQPQHF. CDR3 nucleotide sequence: TGTGCCAGCTCACTCGGAGGCGGCAATCAGCCCCAGCATTTT.

In DNA form, the CDR3 reads TGTGCCAGCAGTGCGGGGGGCGGCAATCAGCCCCAGCATTTT. Translation gives CASSAGGGNQPQHF. This chain links TRBV2 with TRBJ1-5, with D tentatively TRBD1 (6 bases). CDR3 length: 14 residues. Germline V gene data show CDR1 as SNHLY and CDR2 as FYNNEI. Trimming took off 4 bases at V and 2 bases at J, with 9 bases between the two ends. The full variable domain, with the rest looked up from reference TRBV2 and TRBJ1-5, is EPEVTQTPSHQVTQMGQEVILRCVPISNHLYFYWYRQILGQKVEFLVSFYNNEISEKSEIFDDQFSVERPDGSNFTLKIRSTKLEDSAMYFCASSAGGGNQPQHFGDGTRLSIL.

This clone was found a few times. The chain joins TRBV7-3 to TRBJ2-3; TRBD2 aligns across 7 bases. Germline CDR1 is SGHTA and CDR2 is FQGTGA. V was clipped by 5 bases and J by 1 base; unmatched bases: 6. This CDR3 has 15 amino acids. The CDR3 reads CASSRTAGRTDTQYF. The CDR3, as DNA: TGTGCCAGCAGCAGAACAGCGGGACGCACAGATACGCAGTATTTT.

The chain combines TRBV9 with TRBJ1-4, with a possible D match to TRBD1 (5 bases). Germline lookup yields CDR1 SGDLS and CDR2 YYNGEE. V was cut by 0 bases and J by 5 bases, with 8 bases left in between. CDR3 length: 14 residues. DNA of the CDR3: TGTGCCAGCAGCGTAGGTGGGGGGAATGAAAAACTGTTTTTT. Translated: CASSVGGGNEKLFF.